One sample yielded the 28 T cell receptor beta chains listed below, sequenced in a study of OX40 agonist ivuxolimab in advanced cancers. The method was the immunoSEQ multiplex PCR assay. TCRdb's version of the immuneACCESS table is confined to in-frame rearrangements and falls short of the full clone set. An unresolved V gene accounts for under half of the shortfall where checked; the remainder is of unknown origin. The sample table lists more than 25,000 clones, less than 90% of them with a count of one. The ten largest account for about 30% of the sample. Sequencing used CD4+ or CD8+ T cells sorted from blood, obtained in a trial of the OX40 agonist ivuxolimab. These receptors all come from an adult with an advanced solid tumor such as melanoma, head and neck, liver or kidney cancer.

Only a few counts were recorded for this clone. This rearrangement joins TRBV23-1 to TRBJ1-6, with D perhaps TRBD1 (6 bases). TRBV23-1 is noted as an ORF with a role that remains uncertain. The V end was cut by 2 bases, the J end by 0 bases, with 8 bases between. The CDR3 spans 16 residues. In DNA form, the CDR3 reads TGCGCCAGCAGTCAAGGGGGCCCCTCCTATAATTCACCCCTCCACTTT. It encodes CASSQGGPSYNSPLHF.

J is TRBJ2-7 and V is TRBV5-3; D could derive from TRBD1 or TRBD2 (5 bases each). TRBV5-3 belongs to the ORF category, with a function that is uncertain. The CDR3 consists of 15 residues. V lost 8 bases to trimming and J lost 5 bases, with 23 bases between them. The CDR3 DNA reads as TGTGCCAGCAGCCCGGCTGGGGGATTGTCTGACGAGCAGTACTTC. Amino acids: CASSPAGGLSDEQYF.

A few counts support this clone. The rearrangement uses TRBV11-2 and TRBJ2-2; D gene uncertain. Germline V gives CDR1 SGHAT, CDR2 FQNNGV. Trimming cost V 3 bases and J 6 bases, with 2 bases left between them. CDR3 length: 11 amino acids. CDR3 in amino acids: CASSFPGELFF. CDR3 coding DNA: TGTGCCAGCAGCTTCCCCGGGGAGCTGTTTTTT.

V gene TRBV6-5 combines with J gene TRBJ2-1; 10 positions agree with TRBD2. This CDR3 has 16 residues. The V segment lost 0 bases and the J segment 8 bases; nucleotides outside the gene matches: 7. CDR1 MNHEY and CDR2 SVGAGI come from the germline V gene. This CDR3 reads CASSYSRTSGDYEQFF. DNA for the CDR3: TGTGCCAGCAGTTACTCGAGAACTAGCGGGGACTATGAGCAGTTCTTC.

V and J are TRBV7-9 and TRBJ1-5; D may be TRBD1 (6 bases). Germline lookup yields CDR1 SEHNR and CDR2 FQNEAQ (reference sequence). V was shortened by 7 bases and J by 0 bases, with 16 bases between the two germline ends. The CDR3 loop spans 16 amino acids. The CDR3 DNA reads as TGTGCCAGCACCTTCGGGGGGGGCGCTAGCAATCAGCCCCAGCATTTT. It yields the protein CASTFGGGASNQPQHF.

This chain links TRBV14 with TRBJ2-3; 7 bases line up with TRBD1. The germline gives CDR1 SGHDN, CDR2 FVKESK. V shed 0 bases, J shed 6 bases, and the junction held 12 bases outside the gene matches. The CDR3 has 17 amino acids. CDR3 sequence: CASSQETGTDQRDTQYF. The CDR3 DNA is TGTGCCAGCAGCCAAGAGACAGGGACCGACCAACGGGATACGCAGTATTTT.

The gene calls are TRBV27 and TRBJ2-5, with TRBD1 matching 10 bases. Germline V CDR1 and CDR2: MNHEY, SMNVEV (reference sequence). V trimming: 8 bases; J trimming: 4 bases; junction bases outside the gene matches: 7. The CDR3 has 14 residues. Written as DNA, the CDR3 is TGTGCCAGCGGACTATGGACAGGGGGAGAGACCCAGTACTTC. Protein sequence: CASGLWTGGETQYF.

The chain uses TRBV12-5 and TRBJ2-3, with D unresolved. Germline CDR1 is LGHNT and CDR2 is FRNRAP. V was cut by 1 base and J by 2 bases, with 13 bases left in between. The CDR3 is made up of 16 amino acids. CDR3 bases: TGTGCTAGTGGTTTGGGGGTCGCTGGGGACACAGATACGCAGTATTTT. This translates into CASGLGVAGDTDTQYF.

Only one count was recorded for this clone. The V gene is TRBV11-3, the J gene TRBJ2-3; the D gene is possibly TRBD2 (7 bases). CDR1 and CDR2 from the germline V gene are SGHNT and YENEEA. V lost 2 bases to trimming and J lost 4 bases, with 22 bases between them. The CDR3 sequence is 18 residues long. The CDR3 sequence: CASSLSSGGGGLADTQYF. CDR3 nucleotide sequence: TGTGCCAGCAGCTTATCGTCCGGGGGCGGGGGTTTGGCAGATACGCAGTATTTT.

This sequence joins TRBV5-4 and TRBJ2-5; D is tentatively TRBD1 or TRBD2 (5 bases each). This CDR3 is 15 amino acids long. Looked up from germline, CDR1 is SGHNT and CDR2 is YYREEE (reference sequence). V gave up 0 bases and J gave up 4 bases, with 13 bases separating them. The CDR3, as DNA: TGTGCCAGCAGCTTGGGAGGGGCGCCTTTAGAGACCCAGTACTTC. It yields the protein CASSLGGAPLETQYF.

CDR3 in amino acids: CASSDSPPGQTYTGELFF. The CDR3 region has the DNA TGTGCCAGCAGTGACTCGCCCCCAGGGCAGACTTACACCGGGGAGCTGTTTTTT. The V gene is TRBV6-4, the J gene TRBJ2-2; tentative D call: TRBD1 (5 bases). Germline loops: CDR1 MRHNA, CDR2 SNTAGT. V was cut by 0 bases and J by 3 bases, with 17 bases left in between. There are 18 residues in the CDR3.

Here the CDR3 reads CASSTRPAGQGDTGELFF. The CDR3 nucleotides are TGTGCCAGCAGCACAAGACCGGCGGGACAGGGGGACACCGGGGAGCTGTTTTTT. V usage is TRBV28 and J usage is TRBJ2-2; 11 bases align to TRBD1. This CDR3 is 18 amino acids long. The ends lost 6 bases at V and 3 bases at J; junction bases unmatched: 12. CDR1 and CDR2 from the germline V gene are MDHEN and SYDVKM.

In DNA, the CDR3 is TGTGCCAGCAGTTACGGGAAGGGCTATGGCTACACCTTC. Translated, it gives CASSYGKGYGYTF. The rearrangement links TRBV27 to TRBJ1-2; D is unresolved. The germline V and J ends were trimmed by 4 bases and 4 bases, with 10 bases remaining between them. CDR1 and CDR2 from the germline V gene are MNHEY and SMNVEV (reference sequence). The CDR3 is 13 amino acids.

The V gene is TRBV29-1, the J gene TRBJ2-7; D uncertain. Trimming took off 6 bases at V and 0 bases at J, with 6 bases between the two ends. The germline gives CDR1 SQVTM, CDR2 ANQGSEA. The CDR3 is made up of 11 amino acids. The CDR3 nucleotides are TGCAGCGTAGGTAGCTCCTACGAGCAGTACTTC. It yields the protein CSVGSSYEQYF.

This clone showed up just a few times. This sequence joins TRBV27 and TRBJ2-7; D call uncertain. The CDR3 covers 11 residues. V lost 10 bases, J lost 0 bases, and 7 bases lay in between. The germline V gene has CDR1 MNHEY and CDR2 SMNVEV (reference sequence). In DNA form, the CDR3 reads TGTGCCACTGGGCCCTCCTACGAGCAGTACTTC. This gives the protein CATGPSYEQYF.

J is TRBJ1-4 and V is TRBV11-2, with D unclear. The V gene lost 3 bases and the J gene lost 13 bases, with 12 bases spanning the gap. This CDR3 region has 12 residues. CDR1 and CDR2 (germline): SGHAT, FQNNGV. CDR3 residues: CASSFLQEALFF. CDR3 bases: TGTGCCAGCAGCTTCTTGCAGGAAGCACTGTTTTTT.

The J gene is TRBJ1-5, the V gene TRBV7-9; maybe TRBD1 (5 bases). The germline V gene has CDR1 SEHNR and CDR2 FQNEAQ (reference sequence). V was shortened by 7 bases and J by 5 bases, with 15 bases between the two germline ends. The CDR3 length is 14 residues. Here the CDR3 reads CASTWGGKDQPQHF. The CDR3, as DNA: TGTGCCAGCACCTGGGGGGGAAAGGATCAGCCCCAGCATTTT.

The rearrangement links TRBV7-9 to TRBJ1-3; the match to TRBD1 covers 8 bases. The V and J ends lost 3 bases and 0 bases, in that order; junction bases with no gene match: 4. Germline V lookup: CDR1 SEHNR, CDR2 FQNEAQ (reference sequence). This CDR3 comprises 16 residues. CDR3 in amino acids: CASSFTGTGSGNTIYF. The CDR3 DNA reads TGTGCCAGCAGCTTTACCGGGACAGGCTCTGGAAACACCATATATTTT.

The rearrangement links TRBV6-5 to TRBJ2-1; TRBD2 matches at 7 bases. J lost 3 bases, V lost 4 bases, and 6 bases had no gene match. This CDR3 has 15 amino acids. Germline CDR1 is MNHEY and CDR2 is SVGAGI. CDR3 bases: TGTGCCAGCAGTTTGGGGGGGGAACTCTACAATGAGCAGTTCTTC. Translation gives CASSLGGELYNEQFF.

The CDR3 nucleotides are TGTGCCAGCAGCCAAGTCCAGAGCTCCTATAATTCACCCCTCCACTTT. This sequence encodes CASSQVQSSYNSPLHF. The chain employs TRBV4-2 and TRBJ1-6; D is unclear. V was shortened by 1 base and J by 0 bases, with 7 bases between the two germline ends. CDR1 is LGHNA and CDR2 is YNFKEQ in the germline V gene. This CDR3 region has 16 residues.

This clone showed up just a few times. One end of the junction varies from germline; a read error may be responsible. This rearrangement joins TRBV5-4 to TRBJ2-7; the match to TRBD2 covers 14 bases. Germline CDR1 reads SGHNT; CDR2 reads YYREEE (reference sequence). The CDR3 runs to 12 residues. The CDR3 coding sequence is TGCGCTTCCGGGACTAGCGGGAGTCGGCAGTACTTC. Translation gives CASGTSGSRQYF.

V usage is TRBV11-2 and J usage is TRBJ2-1; D ambiguous. CDR3 size: 13 residues. The V gene's germline CDR1 is SGHAT and CDR2 FQNNGV. With 4 bases removed from V and 6 bases from J, the gap between germline ends came to 10 bases. The CDR3 DNA is TGTGCCAGCAGCTCGGACCCGGCCAATGAGCAGTTCTTC. It specifies CASSSDPANEQFF.

About this clone itself: This sample also contains other DNA sequences that code for the same CDR3. The genes are TRBV5-1 and TRBJ2-7; D not resolved. V was trimmed by 0 bases and J by 2 bases, leaving 6 bases between them. This CDR3 has 13 amino acids. Germline V gives CDR1 SGHRS, CDR2 YFSETQ. This CDR3 reads CASSLGAPYEQYF. CDR3 in DNA: TGCGCCAGCAGCTTGGGAGCCCCCTACGAGCAGTACTTC.

CDR3 residues: CASSPDLGAMMFF. DNA of the CDR3: TGTGCCAGCAGCCCAGATTTGGGGGCCATGATGTTCTTC. J is TRBJ2-1 and V is TRBV9, with a weak D call TRBD1 (6 bases). V dropped 4 bases and J dropped 15 bases, with 20 bases sitting between them. This CDR3 region has 13 residues. Per the germline V gene, CDR1 is SGDLS and CDR2 is YYNGEE. The full variable domain, rest sourced from reference TRBV9 and TRBJ2-1, is DSGVTQTPKHLITATGQRVTLRCSPRSGDLSVYWYQQSLDQGLQFLIQYYNGEERAKGNILERFSAQQFPDLHSELNLSSLELGDSALYFCASSPDLGAMMFFGPGTRLTVL.

The chain has TRBV28 and TRBJ2-7, with D perhaps TRBD2 (5 bases). Trimming left V 7 bases short and J 1 base short, with 14 bases between. CDR3 length: 14 amino acids. CDR1 and CDR2 from the germline V gene are MDHEN and SYDVKM. This chain's CDR3 is CASIPRTVSYEQYF. CDR3 bases: TGTGCCAGCATCCCCAGGACTGTATCCTACGAGCAGTACTTC.

This chain connects TRBV5-6 to TRBJ1-4; TRBD1 might be the D (5 bases). The ends were cut back, 3 bases at V and 6 bases at J, with 15 bases in the middle. The germline V gene encodes CDR1 SGHDT and CDR2 YYEEEE. The CDR3 contains 15 residues. CDR3 DNA sequence: TGTGCCAGCAGCTCCCGCTACAGGCCCGATGAAAAACTGTTTTTT. Residues: CASSSRYRPDEKLFF.

The rearrangement joins TRBV6-5 to TRBJ2-7, with no clear D. The germline V and J ends were trimmed by 6 bases and 2 bases, with 11 bases remaining between them. This CDR3 spans 13 amino acids. CDR1 is MNHEY, CDR2 SVGAGI, per germline. Here the CDR3 reads CASSLRPPYEQYF. The CDR3 nucleotides are TGTGCCAGCAGCCTACGCCCTCCCTACGAGCAGTACTTC.

J is TRBJ1-1 and V is TRBV6-5; D uncertain. Trimming left V 6 bases short and J 3 bases short, with 14 bases between. This CDR3 region has 14 residues. Germline CDR1 MNHEY, CDR2 SVGAGI. CDR3 residues: CASRLWGTHTEAFF. The CDR3 nucleotides read TGTGCCAGCAGATTATGGGGAACTCACACTGAAGCTTTCTTT.